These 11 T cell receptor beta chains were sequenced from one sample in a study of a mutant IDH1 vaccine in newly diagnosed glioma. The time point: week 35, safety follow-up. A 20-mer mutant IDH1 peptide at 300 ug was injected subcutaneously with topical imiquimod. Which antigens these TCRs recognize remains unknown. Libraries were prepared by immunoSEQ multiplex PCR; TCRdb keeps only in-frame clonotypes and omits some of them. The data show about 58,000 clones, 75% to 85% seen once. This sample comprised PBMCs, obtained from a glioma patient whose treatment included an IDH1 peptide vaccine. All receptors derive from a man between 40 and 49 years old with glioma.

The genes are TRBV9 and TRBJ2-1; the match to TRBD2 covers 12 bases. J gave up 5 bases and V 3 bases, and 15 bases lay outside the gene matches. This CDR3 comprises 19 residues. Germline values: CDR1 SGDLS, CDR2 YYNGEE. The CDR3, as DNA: TGTGCCAGCAGCGGGGACCTTTCTATGACTAGCGGGAGAGACAATGAGCAGTTCTTC. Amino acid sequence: CASSGDLSMTSGRDNEQFF.

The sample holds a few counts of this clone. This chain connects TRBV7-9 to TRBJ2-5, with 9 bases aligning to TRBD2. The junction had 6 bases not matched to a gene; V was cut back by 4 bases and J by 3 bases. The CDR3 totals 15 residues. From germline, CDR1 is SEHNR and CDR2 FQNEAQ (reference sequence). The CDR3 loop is CASSYPGLAEETQYF. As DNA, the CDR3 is TGTGCCAGCAGCTACCCGGGACTAGCAGAAGAGACCCAGTACTTC.

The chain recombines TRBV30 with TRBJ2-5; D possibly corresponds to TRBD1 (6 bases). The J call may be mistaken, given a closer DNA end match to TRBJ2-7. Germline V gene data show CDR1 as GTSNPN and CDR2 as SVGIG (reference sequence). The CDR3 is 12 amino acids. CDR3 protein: CAWSEDSYEQYF. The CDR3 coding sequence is TGTGCCTGGAGTGAGGACAGCTACGAGCAGTACTTC.

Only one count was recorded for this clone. The CDR3 loop is CASTQISRDRETDTQYF. CDR3 bases: TGTGCCAGCACCCAAATTTCCCGGGACAGGGAAACAGATACGCAGTATTTT. The chain joins TRBV7-9 to TRBJ2-3; 9 bases match TRBD1. The CDR3 has 17 residues. In germline, CDR1 is SEHNR, CDR2 FQNEAQ (reference sequence). V gave up 7 bases and J gave up 3 bases; unmatched junction bases: 14.

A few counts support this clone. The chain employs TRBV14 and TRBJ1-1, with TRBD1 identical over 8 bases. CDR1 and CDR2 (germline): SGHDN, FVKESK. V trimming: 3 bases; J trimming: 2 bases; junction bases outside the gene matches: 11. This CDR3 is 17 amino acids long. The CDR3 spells CASSHPTRTGLNTEAFF. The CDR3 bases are TGTGCCAGCAGCCACCCCACCCGGACAGGGCTAAACACTGAAGCTTTCTTT.

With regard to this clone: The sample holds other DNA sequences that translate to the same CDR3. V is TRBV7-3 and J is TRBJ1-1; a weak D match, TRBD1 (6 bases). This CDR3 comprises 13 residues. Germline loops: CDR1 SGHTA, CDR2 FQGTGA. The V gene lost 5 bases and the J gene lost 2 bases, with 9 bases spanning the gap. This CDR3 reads CASSPQGNTEAFF. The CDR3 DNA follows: TGTGCCAGCAGCCCACAGGGAAACACTGAAGCTTTCTTT.

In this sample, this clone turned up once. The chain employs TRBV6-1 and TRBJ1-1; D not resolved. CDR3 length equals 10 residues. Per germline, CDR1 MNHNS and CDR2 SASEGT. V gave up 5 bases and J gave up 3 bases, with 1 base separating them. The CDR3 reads CASSYTEAFF. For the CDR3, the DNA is TGTGCCAGCAGTTACACTGAAGCTTTCTTT.

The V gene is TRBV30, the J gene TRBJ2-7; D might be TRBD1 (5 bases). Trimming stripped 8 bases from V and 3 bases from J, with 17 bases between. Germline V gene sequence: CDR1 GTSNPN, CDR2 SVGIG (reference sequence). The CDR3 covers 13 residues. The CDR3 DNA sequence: TGTGCCCTGGAAAGGGCAGGGCTCTACGAGCAGTACTTC. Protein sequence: CALERAGLYEQYF.

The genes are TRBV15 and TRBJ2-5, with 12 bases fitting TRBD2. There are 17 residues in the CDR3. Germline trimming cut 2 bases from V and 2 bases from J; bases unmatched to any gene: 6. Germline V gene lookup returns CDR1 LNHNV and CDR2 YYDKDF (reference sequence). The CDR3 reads CATSRIPTSGRQETQYF. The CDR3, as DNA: TGTGCCACCAGCAGAATCCCGACTAGCGGGAGACAAGAGACCCAGTACTTC.

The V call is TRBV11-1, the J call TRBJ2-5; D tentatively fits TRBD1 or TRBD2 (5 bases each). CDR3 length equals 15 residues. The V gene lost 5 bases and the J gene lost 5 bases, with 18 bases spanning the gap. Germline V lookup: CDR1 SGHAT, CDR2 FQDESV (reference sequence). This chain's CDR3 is CASSRGRPGRETQYF. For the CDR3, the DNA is TGTGCCAGCAGCCGCGGACGCCCGGGGCGGGAGACCCAGTACTTC.

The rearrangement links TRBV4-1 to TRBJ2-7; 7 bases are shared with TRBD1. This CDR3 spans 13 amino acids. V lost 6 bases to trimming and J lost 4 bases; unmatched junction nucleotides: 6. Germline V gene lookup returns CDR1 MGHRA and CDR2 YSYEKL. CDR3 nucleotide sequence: TGCGCCAGCAGTGAGGGGGCCGGGTACGAGCAGTACTTC. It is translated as CASSEGAGYEQYF.